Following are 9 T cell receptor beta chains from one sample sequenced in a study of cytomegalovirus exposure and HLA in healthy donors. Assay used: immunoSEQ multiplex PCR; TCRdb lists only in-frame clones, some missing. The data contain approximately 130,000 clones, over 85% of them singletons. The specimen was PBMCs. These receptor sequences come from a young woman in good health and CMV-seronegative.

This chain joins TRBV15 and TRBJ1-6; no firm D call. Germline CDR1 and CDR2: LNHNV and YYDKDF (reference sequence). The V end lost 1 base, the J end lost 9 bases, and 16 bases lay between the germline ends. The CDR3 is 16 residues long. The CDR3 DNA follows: TGTGCCACCAGCAGAGGGGCCCATAATTCTGGTTCACCCCTCCACTTT. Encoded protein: CATSRGAHNSGSPLHF.

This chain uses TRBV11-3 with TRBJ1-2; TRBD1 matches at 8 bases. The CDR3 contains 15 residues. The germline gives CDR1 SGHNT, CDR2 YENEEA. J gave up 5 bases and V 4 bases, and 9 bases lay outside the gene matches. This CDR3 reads CASSSAGTGGYGYTF. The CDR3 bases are TGTGCCAGCAGCTCTGCGGGGACAGGCGGGTATGGCTACACCTTC.

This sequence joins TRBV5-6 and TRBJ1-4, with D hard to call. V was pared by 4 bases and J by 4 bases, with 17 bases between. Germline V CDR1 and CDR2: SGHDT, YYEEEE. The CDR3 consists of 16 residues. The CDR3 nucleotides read TGTGCCAGCAGCCACCCCTCGGCGGCGAATAATGAAAAACTGTTTTTT. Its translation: CASSHPSAANNEKLFF.

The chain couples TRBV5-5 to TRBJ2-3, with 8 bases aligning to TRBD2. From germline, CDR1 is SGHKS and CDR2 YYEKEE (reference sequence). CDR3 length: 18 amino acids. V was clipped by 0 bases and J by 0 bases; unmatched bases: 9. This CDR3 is CASSLGLAGFGSTDTQYF. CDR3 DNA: TGTGCCAGCAGCTTGGGCCTAGCGGGTTTTGGGAGCACAGATACGCAGTATTTT.

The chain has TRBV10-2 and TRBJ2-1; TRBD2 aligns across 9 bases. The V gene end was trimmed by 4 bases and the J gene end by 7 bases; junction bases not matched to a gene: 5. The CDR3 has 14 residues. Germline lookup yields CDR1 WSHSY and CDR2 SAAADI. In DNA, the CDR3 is TGCGCCAGCAGTGTGTTAGCGGGAGTAAATGAGCAGTTCTTC. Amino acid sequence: CASSVLAGVNEQFF.

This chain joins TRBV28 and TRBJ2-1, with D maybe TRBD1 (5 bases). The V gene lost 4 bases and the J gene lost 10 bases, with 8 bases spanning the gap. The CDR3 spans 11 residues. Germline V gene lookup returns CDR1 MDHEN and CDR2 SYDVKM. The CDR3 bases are TGTGCCAGCAGTTGGAAGGGGGAGCAGTTCTTC. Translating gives CASSWKGEQFF.

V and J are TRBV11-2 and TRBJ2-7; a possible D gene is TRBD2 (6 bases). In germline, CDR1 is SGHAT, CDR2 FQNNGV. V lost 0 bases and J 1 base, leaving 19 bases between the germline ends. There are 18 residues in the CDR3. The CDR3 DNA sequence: TGTGCCAGCAGCTTAGATAGTGTCCGGAGGGGCCAGTCCTACGAGCAGTACTTC. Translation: CASSLDSVRRGQSYEQYF. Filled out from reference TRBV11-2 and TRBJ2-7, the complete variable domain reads EAGVAQSPRYKIIEKRQSVAFWCNPISGHATLYWYQQILGQGPKLLIQFQNNGVVDDSQLPKDRFSAERLKGVDSTLKIQPAKLEDSAVYLCASSLDSVRRGQSYEQYFGPGTRLTVT.

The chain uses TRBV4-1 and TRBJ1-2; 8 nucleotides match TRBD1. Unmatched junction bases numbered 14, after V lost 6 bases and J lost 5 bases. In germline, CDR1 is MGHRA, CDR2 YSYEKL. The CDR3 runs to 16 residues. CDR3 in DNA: TGCGCCAGCAGGCAACTTGGACAGGGTTTGAGATATGGCTACACCTTC. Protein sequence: CASRQLGQGLRYGYTF.

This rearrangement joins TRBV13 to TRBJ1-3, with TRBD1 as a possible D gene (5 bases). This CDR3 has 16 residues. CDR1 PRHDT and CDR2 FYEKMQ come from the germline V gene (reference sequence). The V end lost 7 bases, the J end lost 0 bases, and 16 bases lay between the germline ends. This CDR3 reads CASKALEGRSGNTIYF. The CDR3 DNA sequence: TGTGCCAGCAAAGCTCTGGAGGGGCGCTCTGGAAACACCATATATTTT.